The sequence of this T cell receptor beta chain was determined in a study of monozygotic twins with inflammatory bowel disease. Study results and caveats: Possibly reflecting limited power, no difference in repertoire similarity was found between concordant and discordant twins. Part of the variability in patient repertoires may have come from differing immunosuppressive treatments.

Germline CDR1 DFQATT, CDR2 SNEGSKA (reference sequence). CDR3 size: 13 residues. Researchers isolated total RNA from whole blood without sorting T cells. Every TCR library used roughly 3,200 ng of total RNA. For each CDR3 protein, TCRdb gives one entry from its re-call of the 5' RACE reads, without DNA. The sample data list more than 350,000 distinct CDR3 sequences. Worth noting for this clonotype: Antigen unknown.

The clonotype comes from a human donor with ulcerative colitis or Crohn's disease, or a healthy co-twin of an affected twin (not recorded which). The V and J genes are TRBV20-1 and TRBJ2-7. Sequences were obtained from blood. The CDR3 spells CSARDRQTSEQYF.